The clone carrying this T cell receptor beta chain was found a few times. Its antigen is currently unknown. One end of the junction is discordant with germline, which a read error may explain. These data originate in a study of cytomegalovirus exposure and HLA in healthy donors. Notes on the study in general: Later analysis showed most CMV-associated TCR beta chains appearing HLA-restricted. Later analysis identified a missense DCLRE1C variant that was linked to TCR beta V- and J-gene trimming.

Primers for the PCR totalled 60 Vbeta and 13 Jbeta. This table comes from immunoSEQ multiplex PCR, and its TCRdb copy is limited to in-frame clones, with some not included. The table lists roughly 190,000 clones, about 85% of them singletons. From germline, CDR1 is SGHNT and CDR2 YYREEE (reference sequence). The CDR3 contains 13 residues. The sequence was obtained from a woman aged 45 to 65 in good health and CMV-seronegative. V and J are TRBV5-4 and TRBJ1-1, with a weak D call TRBD1 (5 bases). The sample consisted of PBMCs. CDR3 loop: CASSSDEERGTQW. DNA for the CDR3: TGTGCCAGCAGCTCGGACGAAGAGAGAGGGACTCAATGG.